A selection of T cell receptor beta chains follows, all from one sample in a study of Ad26.COV2.S vaccination and SARS-CoV-2 variants. The table came from immunoSEQ multiplex PCR; TCRdb's copy has only in-frame clones and leaves some out. The sample includes about 400,000 clones, around 85% of them seen just once. The source material was peripheral blood, sampled in a trial of Ad26.COV2.S vaccine versus placebo. Receptors were obtained from a person between 18 and 65 years old who received the Ad26.COV2.S COVID-19 vaccine or a placebo. CDR3s include the opening cysteine and the closing phenylalanine or tryptophan. A D gene is named only where the DNA matches it firmly. Clone size appears in some rows only: once, few, many, or a class for an expanded clone.

>TRBV4-1|NA|NA|TRBJ2-5|15
CASSRGVQDQETQYF
TGCGCCAGCAGCCGGGGCGTGCAGGATCAAGAGACCCAGTACTTC
>TRBV6-1|NA|NA|TRBJ2-2|13
CASSDEITGELFF
TGTGCCAGCAGTGATGAGATTACCGGGGAGCTGTTTTTT
>TRBV7-8|NA|NA|TRBJ1-2|17
CASSLGAITGPNYGYTF
TGTGCCAGCAGCTTAGGGGCTATAACAGGGCCGAACTATGGCTACACCTTC
>TRBV2|NA|NA|TRBJ2-7|13
CASSEGHPYEQYF
TGTGCCAGCAGTGAAGGACACCCCTACGAGCAGTACTTC
>TRBV7-7|TRBD1|once|TRBJ2-2|15
CASSLQGHHTGELFF
TGTGCTAGCAGCTTACAGGGGCACCACACCGGGGAGCTGTTTTTT
>TRBV7-2|TRBD1|NA|TRBJ2-3|17
CASSFLPSGGRADTQYF
TGTGCCAGCAGCTTCCTGCCCTCAGGGGGCAGGGCAGATACGCAGTATTTT
>TRBV2|NA|NA|TRBJ1-2|12
CASGQGNYGYTF
TGTGCCAGCGGGCAGGGCAACTATGGCTACACCTTC
>TRBV19|TRBD1|NA|TRBJ1-2|14
CASTPGTGGYGYTF
TGTGCCAGTACCCCCGGGACAGGGGGCTATGGCTACACCTTC
>TRBV4-1|NA|once|TRBJ2-3|17
CASSHSEQGPNTDTQYF
TGCGCCAGCAGCCATTCCGAACAGGGCCCGAACACAGATACGCAGTATTTT
>TRBV5-1|TRBD2|NA|TRBJ2-5|15
CASSPSGVGGETQYF
TGCGCCAGCAGCCCTAGCGGGGTGGGAGGAGAGACCCAGTACTTC
>TRBV30|TRBD2|once|TRBJ2-1|14
CAWKRGASYNEQFF
TGTGCCTGGAAGCGGGGAGCGTCCTACAATGAGCAGTTCTTC
>TRBV3-1/TRBV3-2|TRBD1|NA|TRBJ1-1|13
CASSRTGNTEAFF
TGTGCCAGCAGTCGGACAGGGAACACTGAAGCTTTCTTT